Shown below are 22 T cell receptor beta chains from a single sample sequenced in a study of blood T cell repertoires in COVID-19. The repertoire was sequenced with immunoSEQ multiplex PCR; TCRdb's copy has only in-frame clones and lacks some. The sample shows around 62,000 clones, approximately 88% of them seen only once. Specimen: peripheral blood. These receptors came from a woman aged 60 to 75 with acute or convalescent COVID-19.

The CDR3 DNA reads TGTGCCAGCAGCCAAGCGCAGGGGGTGGGAGAGACCCAGTACTTC. It translates to CASSQAQGVGETQYF. The chain is built from TRBV4-2 and TRBJ2-5; 7 bases fit TRBD1. After removal of 1 base from V and 4 bases from J, the junction contained 6 bases not matched to a gene. From germline, CDR1 is LGHNA and CDR2 YNFKEQ. The length of the CDR3 is 15 residues.

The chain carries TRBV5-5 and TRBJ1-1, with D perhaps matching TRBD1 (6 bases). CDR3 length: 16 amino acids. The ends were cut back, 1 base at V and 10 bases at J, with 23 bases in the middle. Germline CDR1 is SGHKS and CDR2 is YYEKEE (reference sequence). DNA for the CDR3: TGTGCCAGCAGCTTGTTTGTCAGTGAACAGGGAGTAGGAGCTTTCTTT. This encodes CASSLFVSEQGVGAFF.

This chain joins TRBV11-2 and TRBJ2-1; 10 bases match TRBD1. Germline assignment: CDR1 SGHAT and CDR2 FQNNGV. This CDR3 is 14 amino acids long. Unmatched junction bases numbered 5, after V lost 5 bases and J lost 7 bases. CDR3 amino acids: CASSPRDRGNEQFF. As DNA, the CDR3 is TGTGCCAGCAGCCCCCGGGACAGGGGTAATGAGCAGTTCTTC.

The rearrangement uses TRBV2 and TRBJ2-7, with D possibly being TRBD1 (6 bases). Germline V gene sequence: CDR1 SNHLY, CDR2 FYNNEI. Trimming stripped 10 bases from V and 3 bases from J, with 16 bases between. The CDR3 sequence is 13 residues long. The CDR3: CATSRDIFYEQYV. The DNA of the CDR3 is TGTGCCACCTCCCGGGACATATTCTACGAGCAGTACGTC.

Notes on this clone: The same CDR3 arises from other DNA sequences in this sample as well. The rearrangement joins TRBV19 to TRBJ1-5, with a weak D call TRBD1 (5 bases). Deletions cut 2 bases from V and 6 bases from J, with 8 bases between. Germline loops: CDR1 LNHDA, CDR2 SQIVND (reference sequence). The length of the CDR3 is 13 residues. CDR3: CASSIQGGQPQHF. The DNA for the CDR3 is TGTGCCAGTAGTATACAGGGCGGTCAGCCCCAGCATTTT.

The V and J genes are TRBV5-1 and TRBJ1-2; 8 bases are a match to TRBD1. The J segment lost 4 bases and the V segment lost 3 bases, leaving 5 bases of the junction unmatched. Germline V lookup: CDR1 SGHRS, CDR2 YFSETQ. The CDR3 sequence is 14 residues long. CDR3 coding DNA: TGCGCCAGCAGCTCAGGACAGGGATTCTATGGCTACACCTTC. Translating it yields CASSSGQGFYGYTF. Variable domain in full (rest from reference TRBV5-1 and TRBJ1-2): KAGVTQTPRYLIKTRGQQVTLSCSPISGHRSVSWYQQTPGQGLQFLFEYFSETQRNKGNFPGRFSGRQFSNSRSEMNVSTLELGDSALYLCASSSGQGFYGYTFGSGTRLTVV.

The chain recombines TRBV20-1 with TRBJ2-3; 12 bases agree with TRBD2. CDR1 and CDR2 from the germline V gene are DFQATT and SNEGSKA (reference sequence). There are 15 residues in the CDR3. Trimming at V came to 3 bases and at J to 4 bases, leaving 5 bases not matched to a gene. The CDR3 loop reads CSASILAGGADTQYF. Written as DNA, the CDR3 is TGCAGTGCTAGTATTCTAGCGGGAGGGGCAGATACGCAGTATTTT.

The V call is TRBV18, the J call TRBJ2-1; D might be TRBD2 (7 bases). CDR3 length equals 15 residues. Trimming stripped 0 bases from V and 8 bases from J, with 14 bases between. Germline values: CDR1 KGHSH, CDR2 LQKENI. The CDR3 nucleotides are TGTGCCAGCTCACCACCGGCGGGGGCGCTTGATGAGCAGTTCTTC. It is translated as CASSPPAGALDEQFF.

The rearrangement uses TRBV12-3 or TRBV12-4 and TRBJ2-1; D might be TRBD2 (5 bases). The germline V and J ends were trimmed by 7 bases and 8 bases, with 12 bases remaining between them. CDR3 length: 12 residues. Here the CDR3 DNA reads TGTGCCAGCACCTCTATCGGGGATGAGCAGTTCTTC. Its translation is CASTSIGDEQFF.

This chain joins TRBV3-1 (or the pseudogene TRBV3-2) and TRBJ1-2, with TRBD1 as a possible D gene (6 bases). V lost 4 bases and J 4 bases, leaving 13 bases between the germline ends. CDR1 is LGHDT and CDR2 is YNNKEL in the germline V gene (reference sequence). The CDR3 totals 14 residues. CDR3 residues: CASSPGQSSYGYTF. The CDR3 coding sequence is TGTGCCAGCAGCCCAGGACAGAGTAGCTATGGCTACACCTTC.

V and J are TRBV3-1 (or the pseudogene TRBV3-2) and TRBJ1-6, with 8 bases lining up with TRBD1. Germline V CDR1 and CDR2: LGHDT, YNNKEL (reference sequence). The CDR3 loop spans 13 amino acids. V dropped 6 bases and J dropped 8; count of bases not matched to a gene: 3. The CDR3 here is CASRSTGDSPLHF. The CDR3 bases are TGTGCCAGCAGGTCGACAGGGGATTCACCCCTCCACTTT.

The CDR3 sequence is CASSVGFSRGNNEQFF. The CDR3 coding sequence is TGTGCCAGCAGCGTAGGCTTTTCAAGGGGTAACAATGAGCAGTTCTTC. This sequence joins TRBV7-9 and TRBJ2-1; maybe TRBD1 (5 bases). The V end was cut by 5 bases, the J end by 5 bases, with 19 bases between. The CDR3 length is 16 residues. Looked up from germline, CDR1 is SEHNR and CDR2 is FQNEAQ (reference sequence).

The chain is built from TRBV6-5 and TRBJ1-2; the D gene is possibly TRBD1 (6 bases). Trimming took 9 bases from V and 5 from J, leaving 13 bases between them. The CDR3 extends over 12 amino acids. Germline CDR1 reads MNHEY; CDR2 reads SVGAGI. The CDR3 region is CASLDRTYGYTF. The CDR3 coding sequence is TGTGCCAGTCTTGACAGGACATATGGCTACACCTTC.

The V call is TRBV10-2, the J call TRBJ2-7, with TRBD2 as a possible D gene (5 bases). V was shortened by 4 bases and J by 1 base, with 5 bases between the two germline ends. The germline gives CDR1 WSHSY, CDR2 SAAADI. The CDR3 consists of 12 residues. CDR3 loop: CASSAGSYEQYV. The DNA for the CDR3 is TGCGCCAGCAGTGCGGGGTCCTACGAGCAGTACGTC.

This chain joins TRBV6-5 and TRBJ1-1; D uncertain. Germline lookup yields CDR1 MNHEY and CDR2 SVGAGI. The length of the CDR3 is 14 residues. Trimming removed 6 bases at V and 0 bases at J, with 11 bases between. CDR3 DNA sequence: TGTGCCAGCAGCCCGCAGTCCTTGAACACTGAAGCTTTCTTT. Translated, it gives CASSPQSLNTEAFF.

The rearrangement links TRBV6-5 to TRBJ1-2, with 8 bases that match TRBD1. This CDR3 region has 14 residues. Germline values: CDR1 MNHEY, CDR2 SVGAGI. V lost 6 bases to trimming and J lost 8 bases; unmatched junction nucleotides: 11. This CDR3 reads CASSSRQGSFGYTF. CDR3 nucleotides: TGTGCCAGCAGCTCGAGACAGGGGAGTTTCGGCTACACCTTC.

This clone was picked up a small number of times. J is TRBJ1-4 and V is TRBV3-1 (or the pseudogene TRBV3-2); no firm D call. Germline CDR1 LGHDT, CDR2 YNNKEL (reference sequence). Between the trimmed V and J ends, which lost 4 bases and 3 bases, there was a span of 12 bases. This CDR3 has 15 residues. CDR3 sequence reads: CASSPTITPNEKLFF. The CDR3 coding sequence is TGTGCCAGCAGCCCAACAATAACCCCTAATGAAAAACTGTTTTTT.

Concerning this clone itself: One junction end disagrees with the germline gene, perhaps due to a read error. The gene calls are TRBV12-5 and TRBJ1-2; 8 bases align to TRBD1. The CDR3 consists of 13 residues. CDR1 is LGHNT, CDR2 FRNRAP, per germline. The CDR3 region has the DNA TGTGCTAGTGCTTTGGACAGGGCAAATGGCTACACCTTC. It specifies CASALDRANGYTF. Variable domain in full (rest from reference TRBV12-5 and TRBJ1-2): DARVTQTPRHKVTEMGQEVTMRCQPILGHNTVFWYRQTMMQGLELLAYFRNRAPLDDSGMPKDRFSAEMPDATLATLKIQPSEPRDSAVYFCASALDRANGYTFGSGTRLTVV.

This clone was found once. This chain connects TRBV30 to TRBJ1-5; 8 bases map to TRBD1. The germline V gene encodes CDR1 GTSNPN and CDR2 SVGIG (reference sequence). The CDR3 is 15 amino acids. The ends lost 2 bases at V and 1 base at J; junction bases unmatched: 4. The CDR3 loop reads CAWSRTGLSNQPQHF. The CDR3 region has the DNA TGTGCCTGGAGTCGGACAGGGTTAAGCAATCAGCCCCAGCATTTT.

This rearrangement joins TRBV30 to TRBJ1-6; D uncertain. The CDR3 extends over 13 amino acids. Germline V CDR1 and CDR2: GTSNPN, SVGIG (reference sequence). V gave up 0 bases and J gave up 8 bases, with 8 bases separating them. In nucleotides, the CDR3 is TGTGCCTGGAGTGTATCCGGGGATTCACCCCTCCACTTT. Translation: CAWSVSGDSPLHF.

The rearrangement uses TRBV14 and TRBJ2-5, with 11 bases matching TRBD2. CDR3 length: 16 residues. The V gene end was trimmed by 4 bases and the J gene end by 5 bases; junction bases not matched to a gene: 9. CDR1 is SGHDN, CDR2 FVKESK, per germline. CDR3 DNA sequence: TGTGCCAGCAGCCCTGGGACTAGCGGCGCACAGGAGACCCAGTACTTC. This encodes CASSPGTSGAQETQYF.

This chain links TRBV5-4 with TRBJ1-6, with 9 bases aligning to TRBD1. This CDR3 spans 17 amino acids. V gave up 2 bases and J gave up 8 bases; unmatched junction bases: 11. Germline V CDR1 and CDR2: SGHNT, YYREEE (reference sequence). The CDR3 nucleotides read TGTGCCAGCAGCTTATCACAGGGGGCGAGGAATGATTCACCCCTCCACTTT. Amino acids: CASSLSQGARNDSPLHF.